The 8 T cell receptor beta chains below all came from one sample that was sequenced in a study of control samples from healthy donors and cancer patients. Data came from immunoSEQ multiplex PCR; TCRdb stores just in-frame clones and leaves some out. Of 150,000 to 200,000 clones in the sample, around 90% were seen once. What was sequenced was blood. These receptors originate from a young woman in good health.

CDR3 DNA: TGCAGTGCTAGTGGGGGCGCGAACACCGGGGAGCTGTTTTTT. Protein: CSASGGANTGELFF. V is TRBV20-1 and J is TRBJ2-2; perhaps TRBD1 as D (6 bases). V was cut by 3 bases and J by 0 bases, with 8 bases left in between. The V gene's germline CDR1 is DFQATT and CDR2 SNEGSKA (reference sequence). The CDR3 consists of 14 residues.

This sequence joins TRBV2 and TRBJ2-5; D remains ambiguous. The CDR3 totals 12 residues. Per the germline V gene, CDR1 is SNHLY and CDR2 is FYNNEI. Trimming shortened V by 8 bases and J by 5 bases, and 12 bases separated the two germline ends. The CDR3 nucleotides are TGTGCCAGCTTATCCTCTTTTGAGACCCAGTACTTC. Protein: CASLSSFETQYF.

V usage is TRBV9 and J usage is TRBJ1-5; TRBD1 matches 7 bases. Trimming removed 4 bases from V and 4 bases from J; junction bases left unmatched: 5. Per the germline V gene, CDR1 is SGDLS and CDR2 is YYNGEE. The CDR3 extends over 14 amino acids. The CDR3 spells CASSTGTANQPQHF. The CDR3, as DNA: TGTGCCAGCAGCACCGGGACAGCAAATCAGCCCCAGCATTTT.

This clone was picked up a small number of times. This chain connects TRBV19 to TRBJ1-6; D is undetermined. The CDR3 covers 13 residues. The germline V gene has CDR1 LNHDA and CDR2 SQIVND (reference sequence). The ends were cut back, 6 bases at V and 7 bases at J, with 10 bases in the middle. The CDR3: CASRAGPNSPLHF. CDR3 nucleotide sequence: TGTGCCAGTAGGGCCGGGCCCAATTCACCCCTCCACTTT.

The CDR3 protein is CASSLVEDYGYTF. The CDR3 bases are TGTGCCAGCAGCTTAGTGGAAGACTATGGCTACACCTTC. V and J are TRBV11-2 and TRBJ1-2; D is unresolved. This CDR3 has 13 amino acids. Germline-derived CDR1 and CDR2 are SGHAT and FQNNGV. Trimming removed 1 base from V and 3 bases from J, with 6 bases in between. The variable domain in full, completed from reference TRBV11-2 and TRBJ1-2, reads EAGVAQSPRYKIIEKRQSVAFWCNPISGHATLYWYQQILGQGPKLLIQFQNNGVVDDSQLPKDRFSAERLKGVDSTLKIQPAKLEDSAVYLCASSLVEDYGYTFGSGTRLTVV.

The chain recombines TRBV28 with TRBJ1-5, with 8 bases identical to TRBD1. V dropped 5 bases and J dropped 3; count of bases not matched to a gene: 6. In germline, CDR1 is MDHEN, CDR2 SYDVKM. The CDR3 length is 15 residues. CDR3 in DNA: TGTGCCAGCAGTGAAGACAGGGGATACAATCAGCCCCAGCATTTT. This encodes CASSEDRGYNQPQHF.

The rearrangement uses TRBV7-9 and TRBJ2-1; no reliable D call. The CDR3 length is 12 residues. The V gene's germline CDR1 is SEHNR and CDR2 FQNEAQ (reference sequence). V lost 1 base and J 6 bases, leaving 4 bases between the germline ends. CDR3 DNA: TGTGCCAGCAGCTTAGGGGCCAATGAGCAGTTCTTC. Encoded protein: CASSLGANEQFF.

In this sample, this clone turned up once. Other DNA sequences in this specimen translate into the identical CDR3. The rearrangement links TRBV5-1 to TRBJ2-5; D is unresolved. Germline loops: CDR1 SGHRS, CDR2 YFSETQ. Between the trimmed V and J ends, which lost 8 bases and 1 base, there was a span of 6 bases. This CDR3 is 11 amino acids long. DNA of the CDR3: TGCGCCAGTAGTTTCCAAGAGACCCAGTACTTC. This gives the protein CASSFQETQYF.